The 26 T cell receptor beta chains in this list originate from one sample, sequenced in a study of post-analysis software for immune sequencing data. Researchers reported that TCR beta cDNA libraries carried unique molecular identifiers. TCRdb re-derived calls from the PCR reads in MiXCR, one entry per CDR3 protein. The table shows 750,000 to 950,000 distinct CDR3 sequences, with around 50% occurring only once. Study-wide findings and caveats: Controls showed lower frequencies than patients for roughly five TRBV segments, and TRBV5-6, TRBV5-1 and TRBV20-1 were among these.

No antigen has been identified for these receptors. Sequencing input: blood. The source is a girl aged 5 to 17 with multiple sclerosis.

The V call is TRBV10-3, the J call TRBJ1-1, with 11 bases matching TRBD1. The CDR3 extends over 16 amino acids. The V gene end was trimmed by 5 bases and the J gene end by 5 bases; junction bases not matched to a gene: 10. Germline CDR1 is ENHRY and CDR2 is SYGVKD. In nucleotides, the CDR3 is TGTGCCATCAGTAACCCGGGGACAGGGGGAAAAACTGAAGCTTTCTTT. Translated: CAISNPGTGGKTEAFF.

This chain joins TRBV27 and TRBJ1-6; D is uncertain. The germline CDR1 and CDR2 sequences are MNHEY and SMNVEV (reference sequence). V was clipped by 5 bases and J by 2 bases, with 10 bases between them. This CDR3 is built from 15 residues. DNA of the CDR3: TGTGCCAGCAGTCACCCGGGCCCCTATAATTCACCCCTCCACTTT. This codes for CASSHPGPYNSPLHF.

The chain couples TRBV29-1 to TRBJ2-3, with D unclear. Germline V gene lookup returns CDR1 SQVTM and CDR2 ANQGSEA. V dropped 8 bases and J dropped 0 bases, with 9 bases sitting between them. This CDR3 comprises 12 residues. CDR3 region: CSQIRSTDTQYF. The CDR3 nucleotides are TGCAGCCAAATACGGAGCACAGATACGCAGTATTTT.

The chain recombines TRBV12-3 or TRBV12-4 with TRBJ2-1; D uncertain. The CDR3 runs to 15 residues. The V and J ends lost 1 base and 10 bases respectively, with 17 bases between them. CDR3 amino acids: CASSLGASLVGEQFF. The CDR3 DNA reads TGTGCCAGCAGTTTAGGGGCTAGTCTTGTCGGCGAGCAGTTCTTC.

This chain links TRBV6-6 with TRBJ1-6, with D perhaps matching TRBD1 (6 bases). This CDR3 contains 15 residues. The V gene lost 2 bases and the J gene lost 7 bases, with 12 bases spanning the gap. In germline, CDR1 is MNHNY, CDR2 SVGAGI (reference sequence). Written as DNA, the CDR3 is TGTGCCAGCAGTTACAGGGGGGGGGACAATTCACCCCTCCACTTT. Encoded protein: CASSYRGGDNSPLHF.

This rearrangement joins TRBV7-9 to TRBJ2-5; 8 nucleotides align to TRBD1. V gave up 5 bases and J gave up 5 bases; unmatched junction bases: 16. The CDR3 has 17 amino acids. Germline CDR1 is SEHNR and CDR2 is FQNEAQ (reference sequence). DNA for the CDR3: TGTGCCAGCAGCGGCGGATGGACAGGGAGGTCGGTGGAGACCCAGTACTTC. Residues: CASSGGWTGRSVETQYF.

This clonotype came up many times. J is TRBJ2-3 and V is TRBV29-1; possibly TRBD1 for D (5 bases). The germline V gene encodes CDR1 SQVTM and CDR2 ANQGSEA. This CDR3 has 13 residues. The V end was cut by 4 bases, the J end by 2 bases, with 10 bases between. CDR3 sequence: CSVGKGPTDTQYF. CDR3 nucleotide sequence: TGCAGCGTTGGTAAGGGGCCCACAGATACGCAGTATTTT.

There are a few counts of this clonotype. One junction end disagrees with the germline gene, perhaps due to a read error. The rearrangement uses TRBV10-3 and TRBJ2-6; 10 nucleotides match TRBD2. This CDR3 has 18 amino acids. The germline CDR1 and CDR2 sequences are ENHRY and SYGVKD. The DNA for the CDR3 is TGTGCCATCAGCCAGCGGGGGGGCGCGATCTCTGGGGCCAACGTCCCGACTTTC. It translates to CAISQRGGAISGANVPTF.

The chain joins TRBV5-1 to TRBJ2-5; D possibly uses TRBD1 or TRBD2 (5 bases each). The J call may be in error: the DNA end matches TRBJ2-7 better. The CDR3 has 14 amino acids. Germline V CDR1 and CDR2: SGHRS, YFSETQ. CDR3 in amino acids: CASRRLGELNEQYF. CDR3 coding DNA: TGCGCCAGCAGGCGTCTGGGGGAGTTGAACGAGCAGTACTTC.

This chain uses TRBV20-1 with TRBJ2-1, with 9 bases matching TRBD2. Germline CDR1 is DFQATT and CDR2 is SNEGSKA (reference sequence). J gave up 4 bases and V 8 bases, and 12 bases lay outside the gene matches. This CDR3 is built from 15 residues. In nucleotides, the CDR3 is TGCAGTCCTGACCCCCCCCTAGCGGGGTACAATGAGCAGTTCTTC. It codes for CSPDPPLAGYNEQFF.

Only one count was recorded for this clonotype. The V and J genes are TRBV3-1 and TRBJ2-2, with D tentatively TRBD1 (5 bases). CDR1 and CDR2 (germline): LGHDT, YNNKEL (reference sequence). Trimming removed 4 bases at V and 3 bases at J, with 12 bases between. There are 15 residues in the CDR3. The CDR3 loop reads CASSPGHVYTGELFF. CDR3 DNA sequence: TGTGCCAGCAGCCCCGGACACGTATACACCGGGGAGCTGTTTTTT. The full variable domain, its missing parts supplied by reference TRBV3-1 and TRBJ2-2, is DTAVSQTPKYLVTQMGNDKSIKCEQNLGHDTMYWYKQDSKKFLKIMFSYNNKELIINETVPNRFSPKSPDKAHLNLHINSLELGDSAVYFCASSPGHVYTGELFFGEGSRLTVL.

This clonotype was found a few times. CDR3 region: CASSKLAVSSYEQYF. The CDR3 DNA follows: TGTGCCAGCAGTAAACTAGCGGTGAGCTCCTACGAGCAGTACTTC. The rearrangement uses TRBV6-5 and TRBJ2-7, with 8 nucleotides matching TRBD2. Germline values: CDR1 MNHEY, CDR2 SVGAGI. This CDR3 comprises 15 residues. Trimming at V came to 5 bases and at J to 0 bases, leaving 6 bases not matched to a gene.

This clonotype has just a few counts. The V call is TRBV29-1, the J call TRBJ2-5; 10 positions match TRBD2. Germline values: CDR1 SQVTM, CDR2 ANQGSEA. V lost 4 bases and J lost 2; bases outside the gene matches: 7. The CDR3 extends over 15 amino acids. CDR3 in DNA: TGCAGCGTTGGAGCTAGCGGGAGCCCACAAGAGACCCAGTACTTC. This gives the protein CSVGASGSPQETQYF.

The rearrangement links TRBV5-1 to TRBJ2-1; 9 positions match TRBD1. This CDR3 is built from 16 residues. The J segment lost 2 bases and the V segment lost 4 bases, leaving 7 bases of the junction unmatched. Germline CDR1 SGHRS, CDR2 YFSETQ. The CDR3 coding sequence is TGCGCCAGCAGCAATCTACAGGGGGCCACCTACAATGAGCAGTTCTTC. Its translation is CASSNLQGATYNEQFF.

CDR3 DNA: TGTGCTAGTGGTTTTGAGCCTAGCGGCTTCACAGATACGCAGTATTTT. It encodes CASGFEPSGFTDTQYF. The V and J genes are TRBV12-5 and TRBJ2-3, with 7 bases lining up with TRBD2. Trimming cost V 3 bases and J 2 bases; bases outside gene matches: 8. CDR3 length: 16 amino acids. Germline CDR1 reads LGHNT; CDR2 reads FRNRAP. The full variable domain, in which reference TRBV12-5 and TRBJ2-3 provide the parts outside the CDR3, is DARVTQTPRHKVTEMGQEVTMRCQPILGHNTVFWYRQTMMQGLELLAYFRNRAPLDDSGMPKDRFSAEMPDATLATLKIQPSEPRDSAVYFCASGFEPSGFTDTQYFGPGTRLTVL.

This sequence joins TRBV14 and TRBJ2-3, with TRBD2 matching 9 bases. The CDR3 sequence is 16 residues long. Germline loops: CDR1 SGHDN, CDR2 FVKESK. Trimming cost V 2 bases and J 2 bases; bases outside gene matches: 5. The CDR3 DNA follows: TGTGCCAGCAGCCAAAGGCTAGCGGGGAACACAGATACGCAGTATTTT. Translated, it gives CASSQRLAGNTDTQYF.

This chain links TRBV27 with TRBJ1-5; D is uncertain. Trimming took off 10 bases at V and 5 bases at J, with 15 bases between the two ends. The CDR3 covers 13 residues. Germline assignment: CDR1 MNHEY and CDR2 SMNVEV (reference sequence). This CDR3 is CATRRGKDQPQHF. CDR3 nucleotide sequence: TGTGCCACCCGGCGGGGAAAGGATCAGCCCCAGCATTTT.

Worth noting for this clonotype: A single base separates this from a much larger clone, so it may be a read error. The chain is built from TRBV20-1 and TRBJ2-7; D may be TRBD1 or TRBD2 (5 bases each). Per germline, CDR1 DFQATT and CDR2 SNEGSKA (reference sequence). The CDR3 sequence is 14 residues long. This CDR3 reads CSARGLERSYEQCF. DNA of the CDR3: TGCAGTGCTAGGGGGCTGGAGCGGTCCTACGAGCAGTGCTTC.

This clonotype has a handful of counts. The rearrangement uses TRBV6-5 and TRBJ2-1; D possibly corresponds to TRBD1 (6 bases). The CDR3 spans 11 residues. The germline V gene has CDR1 MNHEY and CDR2 SVGAGI. This CDR3 reads CACLDSNEQFF. The CDR3 nucleotides are TGTGCGTGCTTGGACAGCAATGAGCAGTTCTTC.

V usage is TRBV4-2 and J usage is TRBJ1-4, with D uncertain. V was cut by 4 bases and J by 7 bases, with 16 bases left in between. Germline V gives CDR1 LGHNA, CDR2 YNFKEQ. There are 15 residues in the CDR3. The CDR3 nucleotides read TGTGCCAGCAGCCTATCCCGGCTGGATAGTGAAAAACTGTTTTTT. Protein: CASSLSRLDSEKLFF.

V gene TRBV5-4 combines with J gene TRBJ2-2, with 8 bases identical to TRBD2. The germline gives CDR1 SGHNT, CDR2 YYREEE (reference sequence). The CDR3 is made up of 15 amino acids. The V gene end was trimmed by 2 bases and the J gene end by 1 base; junction bases not matched to a gene: 1. The CDR3 spells CASSFTSGNTGELFF. DNA of the CDR3: TGTGCCAGCAGCTTTACTAGCGGGAACACCGGGGAGCTGTTTTTT.

This chain joins TRBV7-9 and TRBJ2-3, with unresolved D. Germline-derived CDR1 and CDR2 are SEHNR and FQNEAQ (reference sequence). The CDR3 is made up of 14 amino acids. V dropped 1 base and J dropped 5 bases, with 10 bases sitting between them. The CDR3 region has the DNA TGTGCCAGCAGCTTAGATGGGATCGGAGATACGCAGTATTTT. This sequence encodes CASSLDGIGDTQYF. The entire variable domain, with the rest obtained from reference TRBV7-9 and TRBJ2-3, is as follows: DTGVSQNPRHKITKRGQNVTFRCDPISEHNRLYWYRQTLGQGPEFLTYFQNEAQLEKSRLLSDRFSAERPKGSFSTLEIQRTEQGDSAMYLCASSLDGIGDTQYFGPGTRLTVL.

The chain joins TRBV7-9 to TRBJ2-3, with 8 bases aligning to TRBD2. CDR1 SEHNR and CDR2 FQNEAQ come from the germline V gene (reference sequence). With V trimmed by 6 bases and J by 5 bases, 7 bases remained unmatched. The CDR3 extends over 14 amino acids. The CDR3 DNA is TGTGCCAGCAGAGAAGGGACTAGTGGAGATACGCAGTATTTT. It is translated as CASREGTSGDTQYF.

The chain is built from TRBV3-1 and TRBJ2-4; D unclear. The J call could be wrong; TRBJ2-7 is a better fit for the DNA end. The CDR3 extends over 15 amino acids. Germline V gene sequence: CDR1 LGHDT, CDR2 YNNKEL (reference sequence). The CDR3 region has the DNA TGTGCCAGCAGCCGGTGTAAGGCAGGCGGTCACGAGCAGTACTTC. It yields the protein CASSRCKAGGHEQYF.

The rearrangement uses TRBV7-9 and TRBJ1-2; 7 nucleotides agree with TRBD1. V gave up 1 base and J gave up 4 bases; unmatched junction bases: 12. Germline CDR1 reads SEHNR; CDR2 reads FQNEAQ (reference sequence). The length of the CDR3 is 17 residues. The CDR3: CASSLEGRTGSRYGYTF. The CDR3 DNA reads TGTGCCAGCAGCTTAGAGGGCCGGACAGGCTCTCGCTATGGCTACACCTTC.

The chain carries TRBV9 and TRBJ2-3, with a weak D call TRBD1 (6 bases). The germline V gene encodes CDR1 SGDLS and CDR2 YYNGEE. CDR3 length: 13 residues. Trimming removed 2 bases at V and 6 bases at J, with 10 bases between. As DNA, the CDR3 is TGTGCCAGCAGCGTTACAGGGAGTGATACGCAGTATTTT. Protein sequence: CASSVTGSDTQYF.